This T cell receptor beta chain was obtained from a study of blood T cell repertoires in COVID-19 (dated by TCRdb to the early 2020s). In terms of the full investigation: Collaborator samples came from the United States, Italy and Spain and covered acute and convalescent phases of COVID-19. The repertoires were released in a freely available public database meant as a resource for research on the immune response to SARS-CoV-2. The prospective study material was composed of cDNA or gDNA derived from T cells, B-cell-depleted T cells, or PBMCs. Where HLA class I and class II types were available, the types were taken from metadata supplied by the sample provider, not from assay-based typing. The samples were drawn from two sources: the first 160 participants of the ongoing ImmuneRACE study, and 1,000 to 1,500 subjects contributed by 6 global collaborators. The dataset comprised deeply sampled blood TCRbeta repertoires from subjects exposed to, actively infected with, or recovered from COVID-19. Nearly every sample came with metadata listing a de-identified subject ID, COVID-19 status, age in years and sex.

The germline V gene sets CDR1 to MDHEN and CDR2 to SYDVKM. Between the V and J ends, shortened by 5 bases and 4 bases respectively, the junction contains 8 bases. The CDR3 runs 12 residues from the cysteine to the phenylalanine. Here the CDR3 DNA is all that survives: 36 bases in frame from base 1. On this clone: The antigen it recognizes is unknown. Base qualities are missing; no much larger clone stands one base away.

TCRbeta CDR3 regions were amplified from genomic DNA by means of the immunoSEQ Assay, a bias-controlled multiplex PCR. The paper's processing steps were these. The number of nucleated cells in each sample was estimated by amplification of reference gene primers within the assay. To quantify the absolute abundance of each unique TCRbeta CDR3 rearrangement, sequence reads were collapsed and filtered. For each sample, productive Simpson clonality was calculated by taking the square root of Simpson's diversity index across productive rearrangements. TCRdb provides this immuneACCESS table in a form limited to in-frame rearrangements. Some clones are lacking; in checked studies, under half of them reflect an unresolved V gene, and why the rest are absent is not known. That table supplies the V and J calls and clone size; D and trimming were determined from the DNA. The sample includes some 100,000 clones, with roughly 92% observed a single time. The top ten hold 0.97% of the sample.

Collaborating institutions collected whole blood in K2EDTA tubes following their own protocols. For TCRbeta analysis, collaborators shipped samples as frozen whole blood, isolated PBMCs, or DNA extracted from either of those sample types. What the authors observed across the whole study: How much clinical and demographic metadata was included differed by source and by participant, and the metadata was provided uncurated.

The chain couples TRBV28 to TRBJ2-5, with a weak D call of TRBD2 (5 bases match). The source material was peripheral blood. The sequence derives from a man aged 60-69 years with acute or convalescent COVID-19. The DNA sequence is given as TGTGCCAGCAGTACGGGATTAGAGACCCAGTACTTC. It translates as CASSTGLETQYF.